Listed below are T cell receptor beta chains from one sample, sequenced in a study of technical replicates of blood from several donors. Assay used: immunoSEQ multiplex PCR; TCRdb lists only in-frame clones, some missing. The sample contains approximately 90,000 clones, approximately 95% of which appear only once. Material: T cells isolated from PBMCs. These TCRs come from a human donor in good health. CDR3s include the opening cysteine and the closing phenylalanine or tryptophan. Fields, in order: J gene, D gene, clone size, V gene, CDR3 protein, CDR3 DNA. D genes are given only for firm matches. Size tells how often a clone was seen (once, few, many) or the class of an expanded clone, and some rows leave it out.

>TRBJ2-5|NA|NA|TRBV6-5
CASSSNRKTLGETQYF
TGTGCCAGCAGTTCCAACAGAAAGACCCTTGGCGAGACCCAGTACTTC
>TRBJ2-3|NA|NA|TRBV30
CAWKVGSTQYF
TGTGCCTGGAAAGTGGGGAGTACGCAGTATTTT
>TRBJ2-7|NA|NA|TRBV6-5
CASLGPKGGDEQYF
TGTGCCAGCCTCGGGCCAAAGGGCGGGGACGAGCAGTACTTC
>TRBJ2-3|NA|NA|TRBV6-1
CASTDLFTDTQYF
TGTGCCAGTACTGACTTATTTACAGATACGCAGTATTTT
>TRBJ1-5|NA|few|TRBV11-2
CASSLDRNQPQHF
TGTGCCAGCAGTCTAGACAGAAATCAGCCCCAGCATTTT
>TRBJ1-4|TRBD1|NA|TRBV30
CAWSAPGTGGEKLFF
TGTGCCTGGAGTGCCCCCGGGACAGGAGGGGAAAAACTGTTTTTT
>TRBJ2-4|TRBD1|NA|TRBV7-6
CASSRGTGGQNIQYF
TGTGCCAGCAGCCGGGGGACAGGGGGCCAAAACATTCAGTACTTC
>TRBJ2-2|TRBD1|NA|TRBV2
CASSPRQGPTGELFF
TGTGCCAGCAGCCCAAGACAGGGCCCCACCGGGGAGCTGTTTTTT
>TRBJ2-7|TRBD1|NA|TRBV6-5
CASRTDRGLYEQYF
TGTGCCAGCAGAACGGACAGGGGGCTCTACGAGCAGTACTTC
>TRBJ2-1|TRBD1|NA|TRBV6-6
CASSSRDRGNNEQFF
TGTGCCAGCAGTAGCCGGGACAGGGGCAACAATGAGCAGTTCTTC
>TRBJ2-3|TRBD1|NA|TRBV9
CASSEELQGARGDTQYF
TGTGCCAGCAGCGAGGAATTACAGGGGGCGCGGGGAGATACGCAGTATTTT
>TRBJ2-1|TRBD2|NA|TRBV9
CASSVSLAGAKFF
TGTGCCAGCAGCGTATCTTTAGCGGGTGCAAAGTTCTTC
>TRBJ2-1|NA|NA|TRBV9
CASSAGISRGNEQFF
TGTGCCAGCAGCGCCGGGATTTCTCGGGGCAATGAGCAGTTCTTC
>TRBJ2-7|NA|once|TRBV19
CASSIQNWDTYEQYF
TGTGCCAGTAGTATTCAAAATTGGGACACATACGAGCAGTACTTC
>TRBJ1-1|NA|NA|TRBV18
CASFPGRSTEAFF
TGTGCCAGCTTCCCCGGCAGGTCCACTGAAGCTTTCTTT
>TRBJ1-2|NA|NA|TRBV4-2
CASSLDEGAPGYTF
TGTGCCAGCAGCCTCGATGAGGGCGCCCCGGGCTACACCTTC
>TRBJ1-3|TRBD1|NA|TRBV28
CASSLERQGSGNTIYF
TGTGCCAGCAGTTTAGAAAGACAGGGCTCTGGAAACACCATATATTTT
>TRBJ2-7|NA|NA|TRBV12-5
CASGLIGAYEQYF
TGTGCTAGTGGTTTGATAGGGGCCTACGAGCAGTACTTC
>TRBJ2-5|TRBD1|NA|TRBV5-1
CASSDLTGGQETQYF
TGCGCCAGCAGTGACTTGACAGGGGGCCAAGAGACCCAGTACTTC
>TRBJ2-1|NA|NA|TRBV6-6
CATTGRGISEQFF
TGTGCCACCACAGGGCGGGGGATTTCGGAGCAGTTCTTC
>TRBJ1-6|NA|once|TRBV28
CASSLRSIRIYSPLHF
TGTGCCAGCAGTTTACGGTCTATCAGGATCTATTCACCCCTCCACTTT
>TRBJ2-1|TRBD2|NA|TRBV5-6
CASKLLAGGNNEQFF
TGTGCCAGCAAGTTGCTAGCGGGAGGCAACAATGAGCAGTTCTTC
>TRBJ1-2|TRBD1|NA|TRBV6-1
CASTLTGSYTF
TGTGCCAGCACACTGACAGGGAGCTACACCTTC
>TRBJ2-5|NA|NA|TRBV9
CASSVTGKETQYF
TGTGCCAGCAGCGTTACAGGGAAAGAGACCCAGTACTTC